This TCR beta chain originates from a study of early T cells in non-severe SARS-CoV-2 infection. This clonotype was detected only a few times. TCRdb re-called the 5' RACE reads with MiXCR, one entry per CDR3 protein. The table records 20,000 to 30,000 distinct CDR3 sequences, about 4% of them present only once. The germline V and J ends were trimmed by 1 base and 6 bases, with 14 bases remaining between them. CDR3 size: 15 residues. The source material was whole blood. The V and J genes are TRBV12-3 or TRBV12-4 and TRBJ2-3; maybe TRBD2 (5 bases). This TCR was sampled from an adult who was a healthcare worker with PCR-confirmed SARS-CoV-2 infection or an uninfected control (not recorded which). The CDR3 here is CASSLGPGRADTQYF. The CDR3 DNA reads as TGTGCCAGCAGTTTAGGCCCGGGAAGGGCTGATACGCAGTATTTT.